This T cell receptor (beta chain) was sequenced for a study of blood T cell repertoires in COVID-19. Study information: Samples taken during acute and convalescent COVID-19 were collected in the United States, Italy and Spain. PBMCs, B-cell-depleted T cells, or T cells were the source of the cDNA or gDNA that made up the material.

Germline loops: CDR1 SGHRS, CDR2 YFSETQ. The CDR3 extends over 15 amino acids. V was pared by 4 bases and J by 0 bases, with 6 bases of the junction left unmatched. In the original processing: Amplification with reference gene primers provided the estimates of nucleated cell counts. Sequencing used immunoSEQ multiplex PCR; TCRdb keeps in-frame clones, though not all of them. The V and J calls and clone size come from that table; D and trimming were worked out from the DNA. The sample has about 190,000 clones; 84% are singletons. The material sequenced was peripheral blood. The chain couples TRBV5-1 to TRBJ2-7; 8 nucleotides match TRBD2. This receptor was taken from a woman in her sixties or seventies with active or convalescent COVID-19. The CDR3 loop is CASSPSSGSSYEQYF. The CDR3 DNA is TGCGCCAGCAGCCCCTCCAGCGGGAGCTCCTACGAGCAGTACTTC. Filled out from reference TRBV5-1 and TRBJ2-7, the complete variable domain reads KAGVTQTPRYLIKTRGQQVTLSCSPISGHRSVSWYQQTPGQGLQFLFEYFSETQRNKGNFPGRFSGRQFSNSRSEMNVSTLELGDSALYLCASSPSSGSSYEQYFGPGTRLTVT.